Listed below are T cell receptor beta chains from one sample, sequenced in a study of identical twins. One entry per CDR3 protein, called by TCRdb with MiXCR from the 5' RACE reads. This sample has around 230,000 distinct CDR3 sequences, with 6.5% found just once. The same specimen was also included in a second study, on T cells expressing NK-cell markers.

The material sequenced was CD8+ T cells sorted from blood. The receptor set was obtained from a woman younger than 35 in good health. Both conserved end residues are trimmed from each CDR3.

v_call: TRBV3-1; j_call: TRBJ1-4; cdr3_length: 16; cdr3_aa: ASSQEPPVEVTNEKLF
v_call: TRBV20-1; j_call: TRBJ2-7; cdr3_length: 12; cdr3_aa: SARASGDEYEQY
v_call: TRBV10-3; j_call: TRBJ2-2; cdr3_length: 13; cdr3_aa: AIKPGRENTGELF
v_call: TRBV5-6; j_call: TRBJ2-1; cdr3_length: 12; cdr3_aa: AMSRRGGYNEQF
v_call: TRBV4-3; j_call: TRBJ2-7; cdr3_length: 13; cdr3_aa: ASSQDRAGGSEQY
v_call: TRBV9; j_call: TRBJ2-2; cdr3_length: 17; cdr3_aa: ASSEARLAGAANTGELF
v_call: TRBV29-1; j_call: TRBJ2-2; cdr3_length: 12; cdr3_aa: SAEDRGNTGELF
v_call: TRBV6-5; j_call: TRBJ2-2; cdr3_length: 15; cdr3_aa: ASSFSLAGEGTGELF
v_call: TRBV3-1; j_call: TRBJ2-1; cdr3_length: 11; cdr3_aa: ASSQVIAREQF
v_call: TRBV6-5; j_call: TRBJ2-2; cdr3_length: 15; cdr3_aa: ASSYVSGGANTGELF
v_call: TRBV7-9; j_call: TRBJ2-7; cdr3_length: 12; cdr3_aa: ASSLDRISYEQY
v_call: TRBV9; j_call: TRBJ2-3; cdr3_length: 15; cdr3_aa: ASSVPVAGGRTDTQY
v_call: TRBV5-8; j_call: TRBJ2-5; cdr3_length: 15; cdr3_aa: ASSSGGQGDLQETQY
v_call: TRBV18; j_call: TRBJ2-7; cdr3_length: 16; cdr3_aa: ASSLTYTGTVKGYEQY
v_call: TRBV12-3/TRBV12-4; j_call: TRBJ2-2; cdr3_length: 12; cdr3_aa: ASELGLATGELF
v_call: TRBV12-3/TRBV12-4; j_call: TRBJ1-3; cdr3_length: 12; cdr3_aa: ASSFAASGNTIY
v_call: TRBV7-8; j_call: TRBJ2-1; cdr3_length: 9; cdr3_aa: ASSLEDEQF
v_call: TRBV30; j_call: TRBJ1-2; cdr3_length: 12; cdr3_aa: AWDDGRANYGYT
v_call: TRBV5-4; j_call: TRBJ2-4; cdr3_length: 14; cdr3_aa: ASSLGGYQGKNIQY
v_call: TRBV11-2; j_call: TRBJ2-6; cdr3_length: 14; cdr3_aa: ASSSMWGPGANVLT
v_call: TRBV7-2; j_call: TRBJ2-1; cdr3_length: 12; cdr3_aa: ASRALAGYNEQF
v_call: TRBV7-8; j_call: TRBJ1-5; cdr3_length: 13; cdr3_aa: ASSLRQGPSQPQH